Listed below are T cell receptor beta chains from one sample, sequenced in a study of pediatric ulcerative colitis. Clones were sequenced by immunoSEQ multiplex PCR, and TCRdb holds only the in-frame ones, with some missing. The data show about 36,000 clones, approximately 82% seen once. The sequenced material came from blood. These receptors were collected from a girl aged 10-17 years with moderate ulcerative colitis. Both conserved end residues are part of each CDR3. Fields, in order: J gene, V gene, CDR3 length, D gene, clone size, CDR3 DNA, CDR3 protein. D genes are given only for firm matches. Clone size is stated in some rows and not others, as once, few, many or a class when expanded.

TRBJ2-3,TRBV28,15,TRBD2,once,TGTGCCAGCAGTTTGGCCAGCGAAGGCGGGAGGGTTCAGTATTTT,CASSLASEGGRVQYF
TRBJ1-5,TRBV7-2,15,.,.,TGTGCCAGCAGCCCCCGGACGGACCATTGGGAGCCCCAGCATTTT,CASSPRTDHWEPQHF
TRBJ1-1,TRBV29-1,13,TRBD1,.,TGCAGCGTTGGGACAGGGATGAACACTGAAGCTTTCTTT,CSVGTGMNTEAFF
TRBJ1-2,TRBV21-1,8,.,.,TGTGCCAGCAGCACTGACACCTTC,CASSTDTF
TRBJ2-1,TRBV6-5,14,.,.,TGTGCCAGCAGTTACTCTAGCCACTTCCTTGAGCAGTTCTTC,CASSYSSHFLEQFF
TRBJ2-2,TRBV7-2,14,.,once,TGTGCCAGCAGCCCCCCGGCAGACACCGGGGAGCTGTTTTTT,CASSPPADTGELFF
TRBJ2-3,TRBV30,14,TRBD2,.,TGTGCCTCCACTAGCGGGAGGGCCGGAGATACGCAGTATTTT,CASTSGRAGDTQYF
TRBJ2-1,TRBV14,19,TRBD2,.,TGTGCCAGCAGCCAAAATCGGAAACTAGCGGGCCCATTCTACAATGAGCAGTTCTTC,CASSQNRKLAGPFYNEQFF
TRBJ1-2,TRBV12-5,15,TRBD1,.,TGTGCTAGTGGTGGTGACAGGGCAACTTCATATGGCTACACCTTC,CASGGDRATSYGYTF
TRBJ2-5,TRBV2,15,.,.,TGTGCCAGCAGGCTGACGGGACTGCGGGGAGAGACCCAGTACTTC,CASRLTGLRGETQYF
TRBJ2-3,TRBV29-1,20,.,.,TGCAGCGTTGTATTTGTGCAGGGGTTTGCCGATACAGCTAGCACAGATACGCAGTATTTT,CSVVFVQGFADTASTDTQYF
TRBJ1-5,TRBV7-2,14,.,.,TGTGCCAGCAGCTTAGTTTGGGGGGATCAGCCCCAGCATTTT,CASSLVWGDQPQHF
TRBJ1-1,TRBV30,14,.,.,TGTGCCTGGAGTTACTACAGACTCGACACTGAAGCTTTCTTT,CAWSYYRLDTEAFF
TRBJ1-5,TRBV21-1,14,.,few,TGTGCCAGCAGCAAAGACTGGGGAGACCAGCCCCAGCATTTT,CASSKDWGDQPQHF
TRBJ2-7,TRBV2,11,.,few,TGTGCCAGCAGCGTTCTCGTCGAGCAGTACTTC,CASSVLVEQYF
TRBJ2-6,TRBV5-6,17,.,.,TGTGCCAGCAGCCAGGGCGTCGAGGGTCTTGGGGCCAACGTCCTGACTTTC,CASSQGVEGLGANVLTF
TRBJ1-1,TRBV5-6,12,.,.,TGTGCCAGCAGCGATATGGGGTTAAAAGCTTTCTTT,CASSDMGLKAFF
TRBJ2-5,TRBV13,14,.,.,TGTGCCAGCAGCTTAGGGGGACCTCAAGAGACCCAGTACTTC,CASSLGGPQETQYF
TRBJ2-1,TRBV18,15,TRBD2,.,TGTGCCAGCTCACCGGGACTAGCGCTTTACAATGAGCAGTTCTTC,CASSPGLALYNEQFF
TRBJ2-7,TRBV13,13,.,.,TGTGCCAGCAGCTTGGGACTGGACTACGAGCAGTACTTC,CASSLGLDYEQYF
TRBJ1-1,TRBV2,14,.,.,TGTGCCAGCAGTGACGGGGCCATGAACACTGAAGCTTTCTTT,CASSDGAMNTEAFF
TRBJ2-7,TRBV6-5,15,TRBD1,once,TGTGCCAGCAGCCCCGACAGGGTCAGGACCTACGAGCAGTACTTC,CASSPDRVRTYEQYF
TRBJ2-3,TRBV6-1,17,.,once,TGTGCCAGCAGTGAAGGTTGGCTAGCGCCTTACACAGATACGCAGTATTTT,CASSEGWLAPYTDTQYF
TRBJ2-1,TRBV7-8,15,.,once,TGTGCCAGCAGCTCAGGTGTGGCGGATGGGAATGAGCAGTTCTTC,CASSSGVADGNEQFF
TRBJ2-7,TRBV11-2,13,.,once,TGTGCCAGCAGCCTAGACTTCGGCTACGAGCAGTACTTC,CASSLDFGYEQYF
TRBJ2-1,TRBV5-1,14,.,.,TGCGCCAGCAGCTTGACTAGCCCCCACAATGAGCAGTTCTTC,CASSLTSPHNEQFF
TRBJ1-1,TRBV14,13,.,.,TGTGCCAGCAGCCATTCAGGGAACACTGAAGCTTTCTTT,CASSHSGNTEAFF
TRBJ1-2,TRBV5-5,15,.,.,TGTGCCAGCAGCTTGGGTGTAGCCACCACCTATGGCTACACCTTC,CASSLGVATTYGYTF
TRBJ1-6,TRBV7-2,14,.,few,TGTGCCAGCAGCATACAGGGAGTTAATTCACCCCTCCACTTT,CASSIQGVNSPLHF
TRBJ1-6,TRBV5-1,16,TRBD1,.,TGCGCCAGCAGCTTGGGGGGACAGCCTTCGAACACCCCCCTCCACTTT,CASSLGGQPSNTPLHF
TRBJ2-3,TRBV6-5,12,.,.,TGTGCCAGCAGTACGGAGACAGATACGCAGTATTTT,CASSTETDTQYF
TRBJ2-2,TRBV30,15,TRBD1,.,TGTGCCTGGAGTGTAATGGGGACAGCCACCGGGGAGCTGTTTTTT,CAWSVMGTATGELFF
TRBJ1-1,TRBV30,12,.,.,TGTGCCTGGGGTAAGTGGAACACTGAAGCTTTCTTT,CAWGKWNTEAFF
TRBJ2-5,TRBV6-5,13,.,once,TGTGCCAGCAGATGGGGGAACCAAGAGACCCAGTACTTC,CASRWGNQETQYF
TRBJ2-7,TRBV4-3,16,TRBD2,.,TGCGCCAGCAGCCAAGTAGCGGGGGGAAGCTCCTACGAGCAGTACTTC,CASSQVAGGSSYEQYF
TRBJ2-3,TRBV10-3,18,TRBD2,.,TGTGCCATCAGTGACCTTCTGTTTAGCGGGAGAAACACAGATACGCAGTATTTT,CAISDLLFSGRNTDTQYF
TRBJ1-2,TRBV4-1,14,.,.,TGCGCCAGCAGCCAAGCCGTCAGCAACTATGGCTACACCTTC,CASSQAVSNYGYTF
TRBJ1-1,TRBV2,12,.,.,TGTGCCAGCAGGGAAGAGGGGGCTGAAGCTTTCTTT,CASREEGAEAFF
TRBJ2-7,TRBV28,12,.,.,TGTGCCAGCGGCACGACAGCCTACGAGCAGTACTTC,CASGTTAYEQYF
TRBJ1-1,TRBV28,16,TRBD1,.,TGTGCCAGCAGTCTTCGCACAGGGGCCGGGGACACTGAAGCTTTCTTT,CASSLRTGAGDTEAFF
TRBJ2-7,TRBV15,15,TRBD1,.,TGTGCCACCAGCAGAGCCGGGACAGCGACCTACGAGCAGTACTTC,CATSRAGTATYEQYF
TRBJ2-1,TRBV6-6,13,.,.,TGTGCCAGCAGTCCCACAGGTGACAATGAGCAGTTCTTC,CASSPTGDNEQFF
TRBJ2-7,TRBV7-2,15,.,.,TGTGCCAGCAGCCTCACTACAGGGAGCGCCTACGAGCAGTACTTC,CASSLTTGSAYEQYF
TRBJ1-5,TRBV6-6,13,.,.,TGTGCCAGCAGGGCCCGAGGGACTCAGCCCCAGCATTTT,CASRARGTQPQHF